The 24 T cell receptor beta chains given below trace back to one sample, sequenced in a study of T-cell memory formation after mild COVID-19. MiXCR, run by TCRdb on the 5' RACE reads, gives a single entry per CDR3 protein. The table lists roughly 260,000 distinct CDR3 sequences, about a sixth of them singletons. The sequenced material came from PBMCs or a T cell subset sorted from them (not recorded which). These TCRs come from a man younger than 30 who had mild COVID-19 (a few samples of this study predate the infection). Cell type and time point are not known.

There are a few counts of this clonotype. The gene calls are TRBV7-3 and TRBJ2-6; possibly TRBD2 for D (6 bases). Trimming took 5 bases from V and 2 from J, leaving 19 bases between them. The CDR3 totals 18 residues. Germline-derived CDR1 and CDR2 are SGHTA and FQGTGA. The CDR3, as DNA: TGTGCCAGCAGCCCTGGGGCCTCTTCGGGAGCTGGGGCCAACGTCCTGACTTTC. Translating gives CASSPGASSGAGANVLTF.

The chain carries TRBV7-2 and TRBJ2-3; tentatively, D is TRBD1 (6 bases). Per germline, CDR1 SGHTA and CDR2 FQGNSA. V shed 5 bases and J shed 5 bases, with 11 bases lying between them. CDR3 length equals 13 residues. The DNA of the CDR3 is TGTGCCAGCAGCCTAACAGGGAAAGATACGCAGTATTTT. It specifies CASSLTGKDTQYF.

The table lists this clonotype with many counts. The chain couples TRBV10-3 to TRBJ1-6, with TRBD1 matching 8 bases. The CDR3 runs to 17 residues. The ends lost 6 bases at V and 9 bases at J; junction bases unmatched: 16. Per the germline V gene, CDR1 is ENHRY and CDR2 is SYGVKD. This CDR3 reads CAIRGSQTGGTSSPLHF. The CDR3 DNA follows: TGTGCCATCAGGGGTTCCCAAACAGGGGGAACAAGTTCACCCCTCCACTTT.

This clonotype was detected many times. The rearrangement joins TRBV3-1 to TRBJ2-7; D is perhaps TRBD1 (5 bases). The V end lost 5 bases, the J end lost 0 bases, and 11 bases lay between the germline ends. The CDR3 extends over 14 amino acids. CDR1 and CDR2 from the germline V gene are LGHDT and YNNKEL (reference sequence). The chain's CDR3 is CASSETVSSYEQYF. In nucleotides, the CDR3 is TGTGCCAGCAGCGAGACAGTCTCCTCCTACGAGCAGTACTTC.

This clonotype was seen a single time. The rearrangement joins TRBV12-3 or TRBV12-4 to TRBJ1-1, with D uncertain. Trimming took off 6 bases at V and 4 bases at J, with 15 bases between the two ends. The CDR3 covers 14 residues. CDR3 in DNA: TGTGCCAGCAGCAAGTGGCAGGACGGCACTGAAGCTTTCTTT. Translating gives CASSKWQDGTEAFF.

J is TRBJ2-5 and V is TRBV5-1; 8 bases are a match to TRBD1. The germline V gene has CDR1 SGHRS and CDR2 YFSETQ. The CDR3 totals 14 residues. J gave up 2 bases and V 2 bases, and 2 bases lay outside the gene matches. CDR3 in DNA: TGCGCCAGCAGCTTAGGGGACAGGCAAGAGACCCAGTACTTC. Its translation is CASSLGDRQETQYF.

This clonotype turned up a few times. CDR3 protein: CATSEDRYQETQYF. The CDR3, as DNA: TGTGCCACCAGTGAGGACCGGTACCAAGAGACCCAGTACTTC. The V gene is TRBV24-1, the J gene TRBJ2-5; D not certain. Germline V lookup: CDR1 KGHDR, CDR2 SFDVKD. This CDR3 has 14 residues. With 4 bases removed from V and 0 bases from J, the gap between germline ends came to 8 bases.

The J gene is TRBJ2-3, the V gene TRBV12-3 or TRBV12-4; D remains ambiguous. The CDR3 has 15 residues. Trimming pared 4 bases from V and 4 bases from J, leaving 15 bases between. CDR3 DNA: TGTGCCAGCAGTTCCGGGCCTCGAGGACCAGATACGCAGTATTTT. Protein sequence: CASSSGPRGPDTQYF.

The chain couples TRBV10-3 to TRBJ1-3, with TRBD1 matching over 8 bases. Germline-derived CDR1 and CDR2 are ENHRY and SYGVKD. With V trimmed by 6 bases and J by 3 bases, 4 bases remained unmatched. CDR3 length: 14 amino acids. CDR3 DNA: TGTGCCATCAGGGACAGGGTAAATGGAAACACCATATATTTT. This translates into CAIRDRVNGNTIYF.

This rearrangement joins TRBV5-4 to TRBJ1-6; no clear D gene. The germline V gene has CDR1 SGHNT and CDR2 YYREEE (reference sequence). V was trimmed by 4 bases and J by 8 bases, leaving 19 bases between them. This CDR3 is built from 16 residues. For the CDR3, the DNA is TGTGCCAGCAGCAACCCCGGGCCAACCCGGGATTCACCCCTCCACTTT. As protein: CASSNPGPTRDSPLHF.

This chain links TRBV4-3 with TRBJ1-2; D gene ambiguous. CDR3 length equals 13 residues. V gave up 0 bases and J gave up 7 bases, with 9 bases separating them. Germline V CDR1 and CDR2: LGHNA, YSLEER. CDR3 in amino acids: CASSQESWGGYTF. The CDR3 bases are TGCGCCAGCAGCCAAGAGTCCTGGGGTGGCTACACCTTC.

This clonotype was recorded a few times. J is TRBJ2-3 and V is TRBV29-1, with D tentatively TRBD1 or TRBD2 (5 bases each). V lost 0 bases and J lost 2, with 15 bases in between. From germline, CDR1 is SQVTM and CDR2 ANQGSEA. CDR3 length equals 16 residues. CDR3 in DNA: TGCAGCGTTGAAGATGGGGGTTGGAGGACCACAGATACGCAGTATTTT. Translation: CSVEDGGWRTTDTQYF.

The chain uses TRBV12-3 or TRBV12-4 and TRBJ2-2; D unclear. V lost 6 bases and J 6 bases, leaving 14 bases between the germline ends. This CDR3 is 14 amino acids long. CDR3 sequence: CASSPRTWAGELFF. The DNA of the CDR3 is TGTGCCAGCAGCCCGAGAACGTGGGCCGGGGAGCTGTTTTTT.

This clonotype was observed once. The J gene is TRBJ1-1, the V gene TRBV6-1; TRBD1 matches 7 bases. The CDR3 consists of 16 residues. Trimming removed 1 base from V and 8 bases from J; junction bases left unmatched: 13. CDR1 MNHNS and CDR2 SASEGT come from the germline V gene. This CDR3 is CASSEGLGAGQLEAFF. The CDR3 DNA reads TGTGCCAGCAGTGAAGGTCTGGGGGCGGGACAGCTGGAAGCTTTCTTT.

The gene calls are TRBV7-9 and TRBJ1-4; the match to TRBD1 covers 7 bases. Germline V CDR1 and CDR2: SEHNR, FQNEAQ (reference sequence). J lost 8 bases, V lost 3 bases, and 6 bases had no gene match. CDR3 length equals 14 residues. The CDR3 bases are TGTGCCAGCAGCTTTTGGGACAGCACGGAAAAACTGTTTTTT. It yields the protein CASSFWDSTEKLFF. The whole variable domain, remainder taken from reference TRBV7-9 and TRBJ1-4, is DTGVSQNPRHKITKRGQNVTFRCDPISEHNRLYWYRQTLGQGPEFLTYFQNEAQLEKSRLLSDRFSAERPKGSFSTLEIQRTEQGDSAMYLCASSFWDSTEKLFFGSGTQLSVL.

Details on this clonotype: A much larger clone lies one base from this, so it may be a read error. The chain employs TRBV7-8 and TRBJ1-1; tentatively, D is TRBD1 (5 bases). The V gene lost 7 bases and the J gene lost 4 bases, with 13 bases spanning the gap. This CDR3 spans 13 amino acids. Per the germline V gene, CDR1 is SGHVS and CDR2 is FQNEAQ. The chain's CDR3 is CASNPGWGTEAFF. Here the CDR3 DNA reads TGTGCCAGCAACCCAGGGTGGGGCACTGAAGCTTTCTTT.

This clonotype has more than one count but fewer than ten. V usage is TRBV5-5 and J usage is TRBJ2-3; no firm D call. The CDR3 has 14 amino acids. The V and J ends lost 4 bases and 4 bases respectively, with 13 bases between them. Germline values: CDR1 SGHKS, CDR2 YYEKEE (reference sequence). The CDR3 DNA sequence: TGTGCCAGCAGCGTCGTCGTGGGTCCAGATACGCAGTATTTT. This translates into CASSVVVGPDTQYF. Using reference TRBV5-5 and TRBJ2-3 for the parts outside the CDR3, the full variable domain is DAGVTQSPTHLIKTRGQQVTLRCSPISGHKSVSWYQQVLGQGPQFIFQYYEKEERGRGNFPDRFSARQFPNYSSELNVNALLLGDSALYLCASSVVVGPDTQYFGPGTRLTVL.

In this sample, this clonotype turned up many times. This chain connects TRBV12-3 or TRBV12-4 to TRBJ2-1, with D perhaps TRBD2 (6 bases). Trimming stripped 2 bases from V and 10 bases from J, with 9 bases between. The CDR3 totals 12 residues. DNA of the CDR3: TGTGCCAGCAGTTTATGGAGCGGGGAGCAGTTCTTC. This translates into CASSLWSGEQFF.

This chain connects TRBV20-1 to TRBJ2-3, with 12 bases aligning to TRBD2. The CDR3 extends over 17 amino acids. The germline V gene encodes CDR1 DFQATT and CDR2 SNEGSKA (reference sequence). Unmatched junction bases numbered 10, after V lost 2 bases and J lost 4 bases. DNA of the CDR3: TGCAGTGCTAGATCCCCTGGGCTAGCGGGGGGGCCAGATACGCAGTATTTT. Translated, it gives CSARSPGLAGGPDTQYF.

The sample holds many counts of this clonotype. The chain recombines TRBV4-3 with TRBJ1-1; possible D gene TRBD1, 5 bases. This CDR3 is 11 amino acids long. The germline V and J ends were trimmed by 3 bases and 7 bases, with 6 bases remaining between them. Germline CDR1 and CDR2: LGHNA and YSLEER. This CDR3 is CASSQGGEAFF. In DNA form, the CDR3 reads TGCGCCAGCAGCCAGGGGGGTGAAGCTTTCTTT.

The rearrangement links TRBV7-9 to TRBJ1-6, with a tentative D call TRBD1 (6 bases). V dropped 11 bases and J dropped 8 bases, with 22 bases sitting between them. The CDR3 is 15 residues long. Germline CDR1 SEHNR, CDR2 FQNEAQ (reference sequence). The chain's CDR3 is CAGREGQGFYSPLHF. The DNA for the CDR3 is TGTGCCGGCCGTGAGGGCCAGGGGTTTTATTCACCCCTCCACTTT.

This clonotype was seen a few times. CDR3 residues: CATSDSLGSGNEQFF. The CDR3 DNA reads as TGTGCCACCAGTGACTCTTTGGGGTCCGGGAATGAGCAGTTCTTC. The J gene is TRBJ2-1, the V gene TRBV24-1; D is ambiguous. CDR3 length: 15 amino acids. V was trimmed by 4 bases and J by 7 bases, leaving 16 bases between them. The germline V gene has CDR1 KGHDR and CDR2 SFDVKD.

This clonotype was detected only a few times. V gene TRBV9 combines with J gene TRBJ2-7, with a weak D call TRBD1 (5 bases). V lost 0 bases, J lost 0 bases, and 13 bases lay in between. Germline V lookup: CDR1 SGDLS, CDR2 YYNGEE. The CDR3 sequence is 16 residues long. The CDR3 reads CASSVGSAGRSYEQYF. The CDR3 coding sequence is TGTGCCAGCAGCGTAGGGTCGGCAGGGCGCTCCTACGAGCAGTACTTC.

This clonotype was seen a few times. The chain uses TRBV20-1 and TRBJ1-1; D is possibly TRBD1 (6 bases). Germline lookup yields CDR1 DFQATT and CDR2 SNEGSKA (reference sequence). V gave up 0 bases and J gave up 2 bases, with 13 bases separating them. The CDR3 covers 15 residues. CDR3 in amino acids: CSARDSGRGNTEAFF. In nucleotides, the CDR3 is TGCAGTGCTAGAGATTCGGGCAGGGGAAACACTGAAGCTTTCTTT.